This section outlines one T cell receptor (beta chain) sequence together with its context. The V and J ends lost 0 bases and 8 bases respectively, with 14 bases between them. The CDR3 is made up of 14 amino acids. The V gene's germline CDR1 is MGHRA and CDR2 YSYEKL. TCRdb fed the 5' RACE reads into MiXCR, producing one record per CDR3 protein. The data show more than 40,000 distinct CDR3 sequences, just under 30% seen once. Sequencing used memory CD4+ T cells sorted from a lymph node. Subset denoted: memory CD4+ T cells, CD4+CD45RO+CD25-. The TCR was taken from a female donor with breast cancer. V and J are TRBV4-1 and TRBJ2-7; maybe TRBD1 (5 bases). CDR3 in DNA: TGCGCCAGCAGCCAAGAGGTAGGGGATAAACAGCAGTACTTC. It specifies CASSQEVGDKQQYF.